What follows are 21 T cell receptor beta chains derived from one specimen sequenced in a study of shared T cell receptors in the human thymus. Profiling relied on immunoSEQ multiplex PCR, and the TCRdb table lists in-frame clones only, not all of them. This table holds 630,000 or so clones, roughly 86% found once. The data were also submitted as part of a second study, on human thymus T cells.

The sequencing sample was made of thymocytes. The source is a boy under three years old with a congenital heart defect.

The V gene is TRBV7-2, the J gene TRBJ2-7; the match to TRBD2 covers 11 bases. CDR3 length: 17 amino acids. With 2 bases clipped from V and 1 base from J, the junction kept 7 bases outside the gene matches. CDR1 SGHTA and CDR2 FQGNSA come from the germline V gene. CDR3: CASSLLTSGGPSYEQYF. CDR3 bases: TGTGCCAGCAGCTTATTAACTAGCGGGGGACCTTCCTACGAGCAGTACTTC.

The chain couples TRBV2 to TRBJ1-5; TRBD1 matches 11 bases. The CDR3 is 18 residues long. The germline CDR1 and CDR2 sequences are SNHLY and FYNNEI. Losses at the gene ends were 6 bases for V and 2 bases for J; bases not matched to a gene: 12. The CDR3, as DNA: TGTGCCAGCAGGGCCGGACGGGGACAGGGGGAAGGCAATCAGCCCCAGCATTTT. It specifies CASRAGRGQGEGNQPQHF.

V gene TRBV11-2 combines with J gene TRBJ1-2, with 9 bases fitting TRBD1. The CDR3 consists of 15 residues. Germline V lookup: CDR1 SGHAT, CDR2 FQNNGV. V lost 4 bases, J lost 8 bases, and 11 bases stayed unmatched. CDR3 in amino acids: CASSSGQGGRGGYTF. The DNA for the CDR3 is TGTGCCAGCAGCTCGGGACAGGGAGGCCGAGGGGGCTACACCTTC.

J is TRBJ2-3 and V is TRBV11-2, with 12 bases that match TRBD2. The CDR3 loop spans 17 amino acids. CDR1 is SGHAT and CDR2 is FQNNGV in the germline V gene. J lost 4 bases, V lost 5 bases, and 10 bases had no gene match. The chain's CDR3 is CASSPYPTSGSSDTQYF. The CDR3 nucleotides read TGTGCCAGCAGCCCATACCCGACTAGCGGGAGCTCAGATACGCAGTATTTT.

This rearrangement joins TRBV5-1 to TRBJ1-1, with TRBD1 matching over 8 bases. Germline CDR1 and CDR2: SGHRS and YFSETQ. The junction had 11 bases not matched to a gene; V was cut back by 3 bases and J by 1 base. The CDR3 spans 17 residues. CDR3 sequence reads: CASSSPRRQGRNTEAFF. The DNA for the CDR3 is TGCGCCAGCAGCTCGCCAAGACGACAGGGGAGGAACACTGAAGCTTTCTTT. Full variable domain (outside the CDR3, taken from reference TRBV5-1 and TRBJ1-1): KAGVTQTPRYLIKTRGQQVTLSCSPISGHRSVSWYQQTPGQGLQFLFEYFSETQRNKGNFPGRFSGRQFSNSRSEMNVSTLELGDSALYLCASSSPRRQGRNTEAFFGQGTRLTVV.

The CDR3 sequence: CASSPRRTGQNIQYF. The CDR3 DNA reads as TGTGCCAGCAGTCCCCGGCGGACAGGACAAAACATTCAGTACTTC. The chain joins TRBV27 to TRBJ2-4; TRBD1 matches 7 bases. The germline CDR1 and CDR2 sequences are MNHEY and SMNVEV (reference sequence). The trim removed 5 bases at V and 5 bases at J, leaving 9 bases unmatched. This CDR3 has 15 amino acids.

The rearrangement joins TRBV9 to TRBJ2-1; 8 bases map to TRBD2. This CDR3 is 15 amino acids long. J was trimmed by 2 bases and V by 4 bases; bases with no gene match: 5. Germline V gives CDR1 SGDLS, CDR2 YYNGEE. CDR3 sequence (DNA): TGTGCCAGCAGCAAGGGACTAGAGACCTACAATGAGCAGTTCTTC. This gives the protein CASSKGLETYNEQFF.

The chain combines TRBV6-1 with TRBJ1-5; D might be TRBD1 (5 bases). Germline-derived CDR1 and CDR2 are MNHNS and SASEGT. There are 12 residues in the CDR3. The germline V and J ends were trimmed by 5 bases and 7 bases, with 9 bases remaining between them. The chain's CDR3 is CASSTGLQPQHF. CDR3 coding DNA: TGTGCCAGCAGTACAGGTTTACAGCCCCAGCATTTT.

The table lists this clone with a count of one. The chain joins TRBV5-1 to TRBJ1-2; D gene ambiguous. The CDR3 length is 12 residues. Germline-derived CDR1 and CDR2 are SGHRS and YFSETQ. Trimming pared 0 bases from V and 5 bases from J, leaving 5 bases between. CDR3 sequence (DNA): TGCGCCAGCAGCTTGGGGCAGTATGGCTACACCTTC. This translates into CASSLGQYGYTF. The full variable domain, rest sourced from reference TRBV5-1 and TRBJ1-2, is KAGVTQTPRYLIKTRGQQVTLSCSPISGHRSVSWYQQTPGQGLQFLFEYFSETQRNKGNFPGRFSGRQFSNSRSEMNVSTLELGDSALYLCASSLGQYGYTFGSGTRLTVV.

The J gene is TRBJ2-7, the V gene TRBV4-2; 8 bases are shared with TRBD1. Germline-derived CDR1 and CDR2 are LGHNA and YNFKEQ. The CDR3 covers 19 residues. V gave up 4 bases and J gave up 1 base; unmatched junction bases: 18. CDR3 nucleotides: TGTGCCAGCAGCCCCGAAGCAGGACAGGGCGCAACTATTTCCTACGAGCAGTACTTC. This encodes CASSPEAGQGATISYEQYF.

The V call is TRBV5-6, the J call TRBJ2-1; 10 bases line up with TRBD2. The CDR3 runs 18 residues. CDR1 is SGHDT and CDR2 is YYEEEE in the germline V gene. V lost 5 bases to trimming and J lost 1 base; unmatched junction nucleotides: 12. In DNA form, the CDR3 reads TGTGCCAGCAGGTCACGATTAGCGGGAGGCCCTTCCTACAATGAGCAGTTCTTC. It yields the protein CASRSRLAGGPSYNEQFF.

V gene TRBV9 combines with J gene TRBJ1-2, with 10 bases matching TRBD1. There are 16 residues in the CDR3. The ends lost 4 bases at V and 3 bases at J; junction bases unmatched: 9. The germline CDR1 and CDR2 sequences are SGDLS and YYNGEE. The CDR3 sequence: CASSPHRQGAYYGYTF. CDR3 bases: TGTGCCAGCAGCCCCCACCGACAGGGGGCATACTATGGCTACACCTTC.

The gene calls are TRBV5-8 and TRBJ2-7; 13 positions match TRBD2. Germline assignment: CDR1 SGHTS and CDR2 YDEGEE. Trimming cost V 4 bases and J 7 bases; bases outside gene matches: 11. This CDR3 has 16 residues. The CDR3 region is CASSQGGTSGKGEQYF. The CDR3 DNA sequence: TGTGCCAGCAGCCAAGGAGGGACTAGCGGGAAGGGTGAGCAGTACTTC.

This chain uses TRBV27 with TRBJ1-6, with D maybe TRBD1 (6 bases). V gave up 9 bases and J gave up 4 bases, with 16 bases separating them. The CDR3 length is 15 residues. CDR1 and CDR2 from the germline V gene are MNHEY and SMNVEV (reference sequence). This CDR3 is CASNSHGQYNSPLHF. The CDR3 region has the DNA TGTGCCAGTAACTCCCACGGACAGTATAATTCACCCCTCCACTTT.

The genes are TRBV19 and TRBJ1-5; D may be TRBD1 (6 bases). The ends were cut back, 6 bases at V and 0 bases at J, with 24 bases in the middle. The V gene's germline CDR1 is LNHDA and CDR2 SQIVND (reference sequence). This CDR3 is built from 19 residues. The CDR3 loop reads CASRARGFPGDNSNQPQHF. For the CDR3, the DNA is TGTGCCAGTAGGGCCCGAGGTTTTCCAGGGGACAATAGCAATCAGCCCCAGCATTTT.

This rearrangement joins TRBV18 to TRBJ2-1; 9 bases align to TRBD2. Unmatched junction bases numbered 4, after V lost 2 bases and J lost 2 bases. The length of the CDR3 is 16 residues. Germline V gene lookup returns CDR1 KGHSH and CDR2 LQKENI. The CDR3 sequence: CASSPRLAGTYNEQFF. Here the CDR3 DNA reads TGTGCCAGCTCACCAAGGCTAGCGGGGACCTACAATGAGCAGTTCTTC. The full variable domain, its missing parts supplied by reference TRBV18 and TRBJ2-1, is NAGVMQNPRHLVRRRGQEARLRCSPMKGHSHVYWYRQLPEEGLKFMVYLQKENIIDESGMPKERFSAEFPKEGPSILRIQQVVRGDSAAYFCASSPRLAGTYNEQFFGPGTRLTVL.

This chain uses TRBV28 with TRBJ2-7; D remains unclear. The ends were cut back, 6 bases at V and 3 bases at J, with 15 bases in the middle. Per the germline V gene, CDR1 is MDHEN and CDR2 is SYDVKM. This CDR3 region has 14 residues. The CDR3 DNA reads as TGTGCCAGCAGACTTGGGCCTGTAGGCTACGAGCAGTACTTC. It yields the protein CASRLGPVGYEQYF.

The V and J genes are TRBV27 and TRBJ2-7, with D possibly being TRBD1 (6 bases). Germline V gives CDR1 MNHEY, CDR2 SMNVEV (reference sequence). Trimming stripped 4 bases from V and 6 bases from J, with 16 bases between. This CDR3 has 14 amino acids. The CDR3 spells CASSSAGVGCEQYF. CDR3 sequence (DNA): TGTGCCAGCAGTTCTGCAGGGGTAGGATGCGAGCAGTACTTC.

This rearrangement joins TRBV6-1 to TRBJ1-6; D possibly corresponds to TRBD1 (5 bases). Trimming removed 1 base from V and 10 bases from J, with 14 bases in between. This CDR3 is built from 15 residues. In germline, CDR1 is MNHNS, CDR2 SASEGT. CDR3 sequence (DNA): TGTGCCAGCAGTGAAGTGGCAGGGTTGAGCTCACCCCTCCACTTT. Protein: CASSEVAGLSSPLHF.

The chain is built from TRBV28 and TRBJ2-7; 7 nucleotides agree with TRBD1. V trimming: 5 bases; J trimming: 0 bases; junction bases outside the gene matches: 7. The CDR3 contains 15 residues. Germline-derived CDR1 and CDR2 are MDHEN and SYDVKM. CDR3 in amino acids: CASSHPRDSSYEQYF. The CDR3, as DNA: TGTGCCAGCAGTCACCCAAGGGACAGCTCCTACGAGCAGTACTTC.

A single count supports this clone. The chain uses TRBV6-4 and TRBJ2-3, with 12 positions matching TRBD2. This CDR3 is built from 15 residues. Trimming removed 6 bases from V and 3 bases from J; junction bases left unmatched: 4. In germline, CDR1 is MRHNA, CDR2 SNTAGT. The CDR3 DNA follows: TGTGCCAGCAGCACTAGCGGGGGGTCTACAGATACGCAGTATTTT. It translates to CASSTSGGSTDTQYF.